This entry concerns a single TCR beta chain. Antigen specificity is unknown. The data were obtained in a study of post-analysis software for immune sequencing data. Study findings and constraints: Those samples that were prepared in the same batch co-clustered strongly by F measure. Higher frequency in patients than in controls was seen for about 5 TRBV segments, with TRBV5-6, TRBV5-1 and TRBV20-1 among them. Relative to controls, patients with multiple sclerosis showed significantly lower normalized Chao1 diversity.

The length of the CDR3 is 16 residues. Germline CDR1 MNHEY, CDR2 SVGEGT. V lost 0 bases and J 3 bases, leaving 12 bases between the germline ends. Researchers reported that TCR beta cDNA libraries carried unique molecular identifiers. Each batch of 1 to 10 million T cells produced 400,000 to 650,000 cDNA molecules. MiXCR, applied by TCRdb to the PCR reads, yields one record per CDR3 protein. The sample records approximately 730,000 distinct CDR3 sequences, about half being singletons. Sequencing used blood. The chain is built from TRBV6-2 or TRBV6-3 and TRBJ2-1; D is perhaps TRBD1 or TRBD2 (5 bases each). The TCR originated in a girl aged 10 to 17 with multiple sclerosis. CDR3 protein: CASSYSGVLGYNEQFF. The CDR3, as DNA: TGTGCCAGCAGTTACTCGGGGGTGCTCGGCTACAATGAGCAGTTCTTC.